This T cell receptor beta chain was captured by sequencing in a study of shared clonotypes between healthy human individuals. Study-wide results and limits: Memory subsets had estimated richness that was generally smaller than that of naive subsets. Against clonotypes common to all four donors, non-shared ones had lower generation probabilities. Rarefaction curves obtained for sorted subsets showed sequencing incomplete despite large depth.

There are 15 residues in the CDR3. The junction had 10 bases not matched to a gene; V was cut back by 8 bases and J by 0 bases. Germline CDR1 reads MNHNS; CDR2 reads SASEGT. A word on this clone: Its antigen is unknown.

The study separated CD4+ cells into CD45RA+ naive and CD45RA-negative memory subsets. The data were produced by immunoSEQ multiplex PCR, yet TCRdb's version contains in-frame clones alone and is incomplete. The table lists 150,000 to 200,000 clones, just under 95% of them singletons, with approximately 0.07% in the top ten. The sequenced material came from naive CD4+ T cells sorted from blood. Subset specified: CD45RA+ positively selected. The TCR was taken from a woman aged 30 to 39 in good health. The chain has TRBV6-1 and TRBJ2-7; 7 nucleotides align to TRBD1. The CDR3 protein is CASVAGTASSYEQYF. The CDR3 bases are TGTGCCAGCGTCGCCGGGACAGCGTCCTCCTACGAGCAGTACTTC.